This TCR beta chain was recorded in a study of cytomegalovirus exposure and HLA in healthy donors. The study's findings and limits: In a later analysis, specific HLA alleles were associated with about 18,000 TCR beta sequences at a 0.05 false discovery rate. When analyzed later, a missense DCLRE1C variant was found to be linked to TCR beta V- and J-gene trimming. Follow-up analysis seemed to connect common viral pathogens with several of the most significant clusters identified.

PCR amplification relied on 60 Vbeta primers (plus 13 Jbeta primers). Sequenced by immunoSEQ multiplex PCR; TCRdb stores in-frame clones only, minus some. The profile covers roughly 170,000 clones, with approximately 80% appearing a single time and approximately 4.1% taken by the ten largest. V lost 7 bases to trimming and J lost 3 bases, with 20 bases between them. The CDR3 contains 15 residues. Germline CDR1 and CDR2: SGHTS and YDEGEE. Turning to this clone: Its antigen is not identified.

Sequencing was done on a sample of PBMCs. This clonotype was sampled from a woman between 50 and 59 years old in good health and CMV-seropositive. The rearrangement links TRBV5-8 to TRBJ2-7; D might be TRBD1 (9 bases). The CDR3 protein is CASPGGGQGYYEQYF. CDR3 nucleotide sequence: TGTGCCAGCCCGGGGGGGGGACAGGGATACTACGAGCAGTACTTC.